This TCR beta chain was recorded in a study of spatial heterogeneity in lung cancer (dated by TCRdb to about 2019). At the level of the whole study: Beta-chain transcripts were consistently detected in greater numbers than alpha-chain transcripts, which likely reflected higher beta-chain transcript abundance. In non-small cell lung cancer, the study made a quantitative comparison of TCR alpha and beta repertoires among multiple tumor regions, matched nontumor lung and blood. Nonsynonymous mutation counts, determined by whole-exome sequencing of tumor tissue, were related to TCR repertoire features. Both alpha and beta chains were TCR-sequenced in samples taken at surgery, namely 220 tumor regions, 64 matched nontumor lung samples and a few dozen PBMC samples. In the raw uncorrected reads, each unique combination of TCR and UMI appeared on average more than ten times.

The time point label, read with the paper, signifies: sample taken at primary tumor resection. Without any cell sorting, TCR sequencing was performed on whole RNA extracted either from tumor and nontumor lung tissue or from cryopreserved PBMC samples. Donors were under 95 patients with early-stage, untreated non-small cell lung cancer from the lung TRACERx cohort. Patients were selected for TCR sequencing only if sufficient RNA was available from at least two tumor regions. General study outcomes and caveats: Additional single-cell paired TCR alpha and beta sequencing was considered necessary to confirm, at a functional level, the hypothesis that regional TCRs recognize regional mutations. Ubiquitous expanded tumor TCRs showed up in blood more often at tumor resection than at routine follow-up.

This clonotype has a handful of counts. The antigen this receptor binds is unknown. Base-call qualities are not available, and no considerably larger clone is one nucleotide away. Libraries were built with 5' RACE. The sequencer listed for this sample is NextSeq 500. The TCR library protocol attached a unique molecular identifier to each TCR cDNA molecule to allow correction of PCR and sequencing errors. The original pipeline was this. TCR identification, UMI-based error correction and CDR3 extraction were performed with Decombinator tools. TCRs above a frequency of 2 per 1,000, corresponding to the top 1% of the tumor frequency distribution, were defined as expanded. Renyi diversity was computed with the R vegan package after each repertoire had been subsampled 100 times to 5,000 TCRs. CDR3 similarity networks were built from amino acid triplet string-kernel similarity, with CDR3s being connected when pairwise similarity was above 0.82. TCRdb took the public reads, trimmed them with fastp at Q25, ran MiXCR for clone calling and kept in-frame beta chains. Rows with a matching CDR3 protein are joined into one entry that keeps the most common DNA and genes. None of the V and J calls come from the authors' own analysis; TCRdb made them. The sample profile shows tens of thousands of distinct CDR3 sequences; about 14% of them were found once. The biggest ten clones account for 6.5% to 7.5% of the sample.

In the germline V gene (reference sequence), CDR1 corresponds to MNHEY and CDR2 to SMNVEV. There are 15 amino acids in the CDR3, from cysteine to phenylalanine inclusive. The CDR3 DNA has 45 bases and is translated from base 1. From V the trimming removes 3 bases and from J it removes 4 bases, while the gene matches leave 6 bases of the junction unaccounted for. This TCR was recovered from a male donor with early-stage non-small cell lung cancer. The sequencing here drew on PBMCs, taken at surgery. The V and J genes are TRBV27 and TRBJ1-2; 9 bases in the junction line up with TRBD1. The DNA sequence is as follows: TGTGCCAGCAGTTTTTCCGGGACAGGGCTCTATGGCTACACCTTC. This yields the protein CASSFSGTGLYGYTF.